The rows below give T cell receptor beta chains drawn from one sample of a study of cytomegalovirus exposure and HLA in healthy donors. TCRdb's table, derived via immunoSEQ multiplex PCR, lists solely in-frame clones and lacks some. The table records around 170,000 clones, just over 75% of them present only once. Sample: PBMCs. The receptors were sampled from a middle-aged man in good health and CMV-seronegative. Both conserved end residues are part of each CDR3. A D gene is named only where the DNA matches it firmly. Not all rows give a size; the values are once, few, many and, for expanded clones, a class.

v_gene: TRBV10-3; abundance: .; j_gene: TRBJ2-6; d_gene: .; CDR3aa: CAISAMSSGANVLTF; CDR3nt: TGTGCCATCAGTGCAATGAGCTCTGGGGCCAACGTCCTGACTTTC
v_gene: TRBV30; abundance: .; j_gene: TRBJ2-3; d_gene: TRBD2; CDR3aa: CAWRFSGKGTDTQYF; CDR3nt: TGTGCCTGGAGGTTTAGCGGGAAGGGCACAGATACGCAGTATTTT
v_gene: TRBV4-1; abundance: .; j_gene: TRBJ1-1; d_gene: .; CDR3aa: CASSPRDLLMNTEAFF; CDR3nt: TGCGCCAGCAGCCCTCGGGACTTACTCATGAACACTGAAGCTTTCTTT
v_gene: TRBV7-9; abundance: .; j_gene: TRBJ1-3; d_gene: .; CDR3aa: CASRPTSSGNTIYF; CDR3nt: TGTGCCAGCAGACCCACGAGCTCTGGAAACACCATATATTTT
v_gene: TRBV2; abundance: .; j_gene: TRBJ2-7; d_gene: .; CDR3aa: CASSELRMVSNEQYF; CDR3nt: TGTGCCAGCAGTGAGTTGCGGATGGTGAGCAACGAGCAGTACTTC
v_gene: TRBV18; abundance: .; j_gene: TRBJ1-2; d_gene: TRBD1; CDR3aa: CASSPGTDYGYTF; CDR3nt: TGTGCCAGCTCACCAGGGACAGACTATGGCTACACCTTC
v_gene: TRBV28; abundance: .; j_gene: TRBJ1-2; d_gene: .; CDR3aa: CATEAEGYTF; CDR3nt: TGTGCCACCGAAGCCGAAGGCTACACCTTC
v_gene: TRBV5-1; abundance: few; j_gene: TRBJ2-5; d_gene: TRBD2; CDR3aa: CASSLAPSGQETQYF; CDR3nt: TGCGCCAGCAGCTTGGCCCCTAGCGGCCAAGAGACCCAGTACTTC
v_gene: TRBV28; abundance: .; j_gene: TRBJ2-1; d_gene: .; CDR3aa: CASSPFRVLYNEQFF; CDR3nt: TGTGCCAGCAGCCCATTCCGGGTTCTCTACAATGAGCAGTTCTTC
v_gene: TRBV5-6; abundance: .; j_gene: TRBJ2-1; d_gene: .; CDR3aa: CASSLGAEQFF; CDR3nt: TGTGCCAGCAGTTTGGGGGCAGAGCAGTTCTTC
v_gene: TRBV27; abundance: .; j_gene: TRBJ2-1; d_gene: TRBD2; CDR3aa: CASKGGTLSYNEQFF; CDR3nt: TGTGCCAGCAAGGGAGGGACCCTCTCCTACAATGAGCAGTTCTTC
v_gene: TRBV5-1; abundance: .; j_gene: TRBJ1-3; d_gene: .; CDR3aa: CARPHYSGNTIYF; CDR3nt: TGCGCCAGACCACACTACTCTGGAAACACCATATATTTT
v_gene: TRBV6-1; abundance: .; j_gene: TRBJ2-3; d_gene: TRBD1; CDR3aa: CASSEWGQGGDTQYF; CDR3nt: TGTGCCAGCAGTGAATGGGGACAGGGCGGAGATACGCAGTATTTT
v_gene: TRBV7-6; abundance: .; j_gene: TRBJ2-7; d_gene: TRBD2; CDR3aa: CASSLEFGDNSGSEQYF; CDR3nt: TGTGCCAGCAGCTTAGAATTCGGGGACAATAGCGGGAGCGAGCAGTACTTC
v_gene: TRBV4-2; abundance: .; j_gene: TRBJ2-3; d_gene: .; CDR3aa: CASSQEYLTDTQYF; CDR3nt: TGTGCCAGCAGCCAAGAATACTTAACAGATACGCAGTATTTT
v_gene: TRBV5-1; abundance: .; j_gene: TRBJ2-3; d_gene: .; CDR3aa: CASSRLVHADTQYF; CDR3nt: TGCGCCAGCAGCCGACTAGTTCACGCAGATACGCAGTATTTT
v_gene: TRBV13; abundance: .; j_gene: TRBJ2-7; d_gene: TRBD2; CDR3aa: CASSFSGMGGEQYF; CDR3nt: TGTGCCAGCAGCTTTAGCGGGATGGGGGGCGAGCAGTACTTC
v_gene: TRBV10-1; abundance: .; j_gene: TRBJ1-3; d_gene: .; CDR3aa: CASGRETGNTIYF; CDR3nt: TGCGCCAGCGGAAGGGAGACTGGAAACACCATATATTTT
v_gene: TRBV7-2; abundance: .; j_gene: TRBJ2-7; d_gene: TRBD1; CDR3aa: CASSGGVGTGSYEQYF; CDR3nt: TGTGCCAGCTCCGGAGGGGTAGGGACAGGGAGCTACGAGCAGTACTTC
v_gene: TRBV5-6; abundance: .; j_gene: TRBJ1-1; d_gene: .; CDR3aa: CASSLESGQVNTEAFF; CDR3nt: TGTGCCAGCAGCTTGGAGTCAGGGCAGGTGAACACTGAAGCTTTCTTT
v_gene: TRBV12-5; abundance: once; j_gene: TRBJ2-3; d_gene: TRBD1; CDR3aa: CASGWTGQVNGTDTQYF; CDR3nt: TGTGCTAGTGGTTGGACGGGACAGGTCAACGGCACAGATACGCAGTATTTT